These 21 T cell receptor beta chains were sequenced from one sample in a study of blood T cells in healthy people across ages. Primers used in a second PCR of roughly 6 to 12 cycles were a sample-barcoded 5' primer and a J-beta primer mix. TCRdb re-called the 5' RACE reads with MiXCR, one entry per CDR3 protein. This table has approximately 800,000 distinct CDR3 sequences, 56% appearing once. Source material: blood. The origin of the receptors is a man in his forties or fifties in good health.

In DNA form, the CDR3 reads TGCAGCGGCCTAAAAAACAATGAGCAGTTCTTC. It yields the protein CSGLKNNEQFF. This chain links TRBV29-1 with TRBJ2-1; D gene ambiguous. The V gene lost 7 bases and the J gene lost 5 bases, with 9 bases spanning the gap. The CDR3 is 11 amino acids. Germline CDR1 SQVTM, CDR2 ANQGSEA.

The rearrangement links TRBV27 to TRBJ2-3; D is possibly TRBD1 or TRBD2 (5 bases each). This CDR3 is 14 amino acids long. Trimming left V 6 bases short and J 6 bases short, with 16 bases between. The V gene's germline CDR1 is MNHEY and CDR2 SMNVEV (reference sequence). CDR3 loop: CASRTMGVMDTQYF. The CDR3 bases are TGTGCCAGCAGGACAATGGGGGTGATGGATACGCAGTATTTT.

The genes are TRBV28 and TRBJ2-3; 9 nucleotides line up with TRBD1. The junction had 6 bases not matched to a gene; V was cut back by 6 bases and J by 2 bases. Germline V gene sequence: CDR1 MDHEN, CDR2 SYDVKM. The CDR3 consists of 15 residues. The CDR3 sequence is CASRLQGAPTDTQYF. The CDR3 DNA sequence: TGTGCCAGCAGGCTACAGGGGGCTCCCACAGATACGCAGTATTTT.

The chain uses TRBV20-1 and TRBJ2-3; TRBD2 matches 13 bases. V lost 6 bases and J lost 2; bases outside the gene matches: 8. The CDR3 is 16 residues long. Per the germline V gene, CDR1 is DFQATT and CDR2 is SNEGSKA (reference sequence). The CDR3 bases are TGCAGTGCCATTAAGACTAGCGGGGGGCCCACAGATACGCAGTATTTT. This gives the protein CSAIKTSGGPTDTQYF.

The V gene is TRBV10-3, the J gene TRBJ1-5; 9 positions agree with TRBD1. The V segment lost 5 bases and the J segment 4 bases; nucleotides outside the gene matches: 3. Germline V gene lookup returns CDR1 ENHRY and CDR2 SYGVKD. The CDR3 consists of 14 residues. The CDR3 is CAISPGTGNQPQHF. The CDR3 bases are TGTGCCATCAGTCCCGGGACAGGGAATCAGCCCCAGCATTTT.

The chain uses TRBV7-9 and TRBJ2-7, with 8 bases lining up with TRBD2. The tail of the sequence fits TRBJ2-5 better, so the J call may be wrong. The V gene's germline CDR1 is SEHNR and CDR2 FQNEAQ (reference sequence). The CDR3 extends over 14 amino acids. The CDR3 DNA reads as TGTGCCAGCACCCTAGGAAGCGGGGGAGAGACCCAGTACTTC. Amino acid sequence: CASTLGSGGETQYF.

This sequence joins TRBV28 and TRBJ1-2; a possible D gene is TRBD1 (5 bases). The germline gives CDR1 MDHEN, CDR2 SYDVKM. CDR3 length equals 14 residues. V was cut by 5 bases and J by 4 bases, with 14 bases left in between. The CDR3 DNA sequence: TGTGCCAGCAGTCTGGAGGGGTTTAGCTATGGCTACACCTTC. Amino acids: CASSLEGFSYGYTF.

The chain links TRBV12-5 to TRBJ2-7, with TRBD2 as a possible D gene (6 bases). The V gene's germline CDR1 is LGHNT and CDR2 FRNRAP. This CDR3 is 12 amino acids long. V was cut by 3 bases and J by 4 bases, with 7 bases left in between. CDR3 protein: CASGFRGYEQYF. For the CDR3, the DNA is TGTGCTAGTGGTTTCCGGGGGTACGAGCAGTACTTC.

This clonotype occurred a few times. CDR3 residues: CASSLGVVGYEQFF. DNA of the CDR3: TGTGCCAGCAGTTTAGGAGTGGTGGGGTATGAGCAGTTCTTC. This chain connects TRBV12-3 or TRBV12-4 to TRBJ2-1; D gene uncertain. V was clipped by 1 base and J by 8 bases, with 12 bases between them. The CDR3 extends over 14 amino acids.

This clonotype was seen more than once but under ten times. The V gene is TRBV7-9, the J gene TRBJ1-2; 9 nucleotides align to TRBD1. Germline-derived CDR1 and CDR2 are SEHNR and FQNEAQ (reference sequence). This CDR3 has 15 residues. Trimming at V came to 4 bases and at J to 6 bases, leaving 9 bases not matched to a gene. The CDR3 sequence is CASSYLDRGGDGYTF. CDR3 sequence (DNA): TGTGCCAGCAGCTACCTGGACAGGGGAGGGGATGGCTACACCTTC.

This sequence joins TRBV3-1 and TRBJ2-1; D possibly corresponds to TRBD2 (6 bases). The CDR3 is made up of 19 amino acids. Trimming pared 0 bases from V and 8 bases from J, leaving 26 bases between. CDR1 and CDR2 from the germline V gene are LGHDT and YNNKEL (reference sequence). CDR3 nucleotides: TGTGCCAGCAGCCAAGACCCAACTCCGGGGGTTGGGAATTTGGATGAGCAGTTCTTC. It is translated as CASSQDPTPGVGNLDEQFF.

This clonotype came up a few times. CDR3 protein: CASSQPSGVFEQYF. Here the CDR3 DNA reads TGTGCCAGCAGCCAACCCTCAGGGGTTTTCGAGCAGTACTTC. This rearrangement joins TRBV7-2 to TRBJ2-7; perhaps TRBD1 as D (6 bases). This CDR3 has 14 amino acids. Germline-derived CDR1 and CDR2 are SGHTA and FQGNSA. V dropped 5 bases and J dropped 6 bases, with 17 bases sitting between them.

This clonotype was recorded a few times. The rearrangement uses TRBV20-1 and TRBJ2-1, with D tentatively TRBD2 (5 bases). V lost 6 bases to trimming and J lost 9 bases, with 9 bases between them. CDR3 length: 10 residues. Germline CDR1 is DFQATT and CDR2 is SNEGSKA (reference sequence). CDR3 coding DNA: TGCAGTGCGCGGGTAGTTGAGCAGTTCTTC. Translated: CSARVVEQFF.

J is TRBJ2-7 and V is TRBV29-1; D gene unclear. Per the germline V gene, CDR1 is SQVTM and CDR2 is ANQGSEA. The CDR3 sequence is 11 residues long. Trimming took 4 bases from V and 9 from J, leaving 13 bases between them. The CDR3 DNA follows: TGCAGCGTTGGGGTATCCCAGATGCAGTACTTC. Amino acids: CSVGVSQMQYF.

The chain carries TRBV10-3 and TRBJ2-1; D remains ambiguous. The V gene's germline CDR1 is ENHRY and CDR2 SYGVKD. CDR3 length: 17 amino acids. V lost 4 bases, J lost 5 bases, and 21 bases lay in between. The CDR3 here is CAISVGNLGLGNNEQFF. In DNA, the CDR3 is TGTGCCATCAGTGTTGGTAACCTAGGTTTGGGTAACAATGAGCAGTTCTTC.

The chain employs TRBV25-1 and TRBJ2-3; D not resolved. Germline V gene lookup returns CDR1 MGHDK and CDR2 SYGVNS. This CDR3 spans 13 amino acids. The V end was cut by 0 bases, the J end by 4 bases, with 5 bases between. CDR3 loop: CASSEYGPDTQYF. The CDR3 DNA reads as TGTGCCAGCAGTGAATATGGCCCAGATACGCAGTATTTT.

This chain uses TRBV12-3 or TRBV12-4 with TRBJ2-2, with 7 nucleotides matching TRBD1. This CDR3 contains 15 residues. Trimming cost V 6 bases and J 4 bases; bases outside gene matches: 8. The CDR3 sequence: CASRRTGTVTGELFF. In DNA form, the CDR3 reads TGTGCCAGCAGACGGACCGGGACAGTCACCGGGGAGCTGTTTTTT.

This clonotype was seen repeatedly, ten times or more. The chain joins TRBV27 to TRBJ1-5; D gene ambiguous. Germline assignment: CDR1 MNHEY and CDR2 SMNVEV (reference sequence). The CDR3 has 14 residues. V lost 3 bases and J 2 bases, leaving 8 bases between the germline ends. CDR3 DNA: TGTGCCAGCAGTTTCCGGCAGGGCAATCAGCCCCAGCATTTT. This gives the protein CASSFRQGNQPQHF.

The V call is TRBV3-1, the J call TRBJ1-4; D gene ambiguous. There are 15 residues in the CDR3. Trimming removed 4 bases from V and 1 base from J, with 10 bases in between. Germline CDR1 and CDR2: LGHDT and YNNKEL (reference sequence). The CDR3 sequence is CASSRRAGTNEKLFF. The CDR3 region has the DNA TGTGCCAGCAGCCGACGGGCGGGAACTAATGAAAAACTGTTTTTT.

This chain uses TRBV12-3 or TRBV12-4 with TRBJ2-3; 14 bases match TRBD2. This CDR3 comprises 17 residues. The V and J ends lost 2 bases and 6 bases, in that order; junction bases with no gene match: 7. As DNA, the CDR3 is TGTGCCAGCAGTTTATTCCTTGGGACTAGCGGGAGTGATACGCAGTATTTT. Translation: CASSLFLGTSGSDTQYF.

This clonotype was counted only a few times. This chain joins TRBV6-5 and TRBJ2-5; a weak D match, TRBD2 (6 bases). The V gene lost 0 bases and the J gene lost 2 bases, with 7 bases spanning the gap. CDR1 is MNHEY and CDR2 is SVGAGI in the germline V gene. The CDR3 contains 14 residues. This CDR3 reads CASSYSGGQETQYF. In DNA, the CDR3 is TGTGCCAGCAGTTACTCGGGGGGTCAAGAGACCCAGTACTTC.